The T cell receptor beta chain under discussion was sequenced for a study of shared clonotypes between healthy human individuals (dated by TCRdb to the early 2020s). Some background on the complete study: The cohort included three men and two women between 18 and 49 years of age. For each donor, CD4 naive and CD4 memory were each given three plates, CD8 naive was given two plates, and CD8 memory was given one plate. To estimate repertoire size and how much clonotypes are shared between individuals, the study performed deep sequencing of blood TCR repertoires from a few healthy adults. To increase sequencing depth and limit assay-specific biases, TCR repertoire library preparation and sequencing were carried out by different laboratories using diverse techniques. Between about 0.8 and 8.9 billion PBMCs per donor were obtained by leukapheresis.

About this clone: The antigen this receptor binds is unknown. The input lacks base qualities; no much larger clone sits a single base away.

Using the deep immunoSEQ assay, multiplex PCR amplified TCR CDR3 regions from genomic DNA. For each cell subset, the extracted genomic DNA was distributed evenly across all wells of several immunoSEQ 96-well plates, and each plate served as one replicate. For sorted subsets, roughly 190 ng of genomic DNA, equivalent to 25,000 to 35,000 T cell genomes, went into each replicate PCR. Purified libraries were measured with a Qubit 3.0 fluorometer, size-checked on a Bioanalyzer 2100, and measured again with the KAPA Library Quantification kit. Every immunoSEQ 96-well plate was sequenced on a dedicated single-read 150-cycle Illumina NextSeq 550 flow cell. The authors' pipeline ran thus. Because the immunoSEQ output included only junctional sequences and no quality scores, the filtering could not be the same as the filtering used for full-length reads. To assign V/J genes and CDR3, sequences were annotated against IMGT germline references using PyIR, a Python wrapper for IgBLAST v1.9. Reads with weak V/J assignments (E-value above 1e-6), missing CDR3, stop codons, out-of-frame junctions, or ambiguous translated residues were removed. V3J clonotypes were defined by identical inferred V gene, J gene, and CDR3 amino acid sequence. Percentage overlap between repertoires was computed as shared unique clonotypes divided by the size of the smaller repertoire. Richness of each repertoire was evaluated using RTK rarefaction, the Chao1 estimator, and Recon v2.1 estimates of unobserved clonotypes. Generation probabilities for all TCRbeta clonotypes obtained by the gDNA method from a handful of donors were computed using OLGA. This is the immuneACCESS table as TCRdb keeps it, with only in-frame sequences that have V and J called. A part of the clones is gone; compared with another copy, unresolved V genes explain less than half, and the rest is unexplained. The D gene and trimming were derived from the DNA, and the V and J assignments and clone size from that table. For this sample the table gives 2 million to 2.5 million clones, of which approximately 94% were detected only once. About 1.1% of the sample is taken by the ten largest.

Sequences KGHSH (CDR1) and LQKENI (CDR2) are obtained from the germline V gene. Taken from cysteine to phenylalanine, the CDR3 has 13 residues. Just CDR3 DNA is preserved here, 39 bases in frame from base 1. The junction carries 6 bases between V and J, which are trimmed by 3 bases and 2 bases respectively. CD8 naive samples were CD45RO-negative cells positively selected for CCR7, giving a CD45RA+CCR7+ population that excluded TemRA cells. The donors were healthy, HIV-negative adults with no recently reported acute infections or vaccinations. Every donor was a Caucasian adult residing in Nashville, Tennessee, USA. Blood was collected by leukapheresis, and PBMCs were isolated by Ficoll-Histopaque density gradient centrifugation and then cryopreserved in liquid nitrogen vapor phase. Purity and quantity of every magnetically sorted T cell population were checked by analytical flow cytometry. Genomic DNA was isolated from every sorted fraction and measured by UV absorbance on a Nanodrop 2000c.

What the work shows at the level of the full study, not this receptor alone: Only blood was sampled, and tissue TCR repertoires likely differ from those in blood. Clonotypes shared by all four sorted-subset donors showed higher generation probabilities than non-shared clonotypes. The small number of donors limited the genetic and exposure-history diversity represented. Sharing across several donors was observed for roughly 5.4% of naive CD4, about 4% of naive CD8, about 2.5% of memory CD4, and around 0.4% of memory CD8 clonotypes. Rarefaction of sorted-subset datasets indicated incomplete sequencing despite the large sequencing depth. Based on pairwise subsampling, the degree of clonotype sharing among donors was expected to be affected by sequencing depth. Larger estimated clonotype richness was generally found for naive subsets than for memory subsets.

The receptor comes from a man between 18 and 29 years old in good health. The V gene is TRBV18 and the J gene is TRBJ2-3; no D gene call is confident. Sequencing input: naive CD8+ T cells sorted from blood. The label giving this sample's cell subset or site can be read as: CD45RA+CCR7+. The nucleotides are TGTGCCAGCTCACCGGGCGCCACAGATACGCAGTATTTT. This codes for CASSPGATDTQYF. Beyond the CDR3, the reference TRBV18 and TRBJ2-3 genes provide the residues; the full variable domain reads: NAGVMQNPRHLVRRRGQEARLRCSPMKGHSHVYWYRQLPEEGLKFMVYLQKENIIDESGMPKERFSAEFPKEGPSILRIQQVVRGDSAAYFCASSPGATDTQYFGPGTRLTVL.